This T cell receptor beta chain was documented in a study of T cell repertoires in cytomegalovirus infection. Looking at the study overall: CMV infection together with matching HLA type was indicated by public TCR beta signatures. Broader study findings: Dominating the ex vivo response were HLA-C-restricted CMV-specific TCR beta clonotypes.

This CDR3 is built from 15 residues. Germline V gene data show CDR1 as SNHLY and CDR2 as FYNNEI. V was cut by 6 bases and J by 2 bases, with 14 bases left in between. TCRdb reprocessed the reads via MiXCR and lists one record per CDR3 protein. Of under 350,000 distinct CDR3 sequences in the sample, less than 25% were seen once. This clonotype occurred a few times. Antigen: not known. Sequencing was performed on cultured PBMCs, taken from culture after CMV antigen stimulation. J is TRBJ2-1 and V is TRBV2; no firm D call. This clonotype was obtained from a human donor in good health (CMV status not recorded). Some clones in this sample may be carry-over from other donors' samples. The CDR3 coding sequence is TGTGCCAGCAGGCCTGGGTCTGTCCCCTACAATGAGCAGTTCTTC. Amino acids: CASRPGSVPYNEQFF.